This T cell receptor beta chain was recorded in a study of blood T cell repertoires in COVID-19. Study summary: COVID-19 samples collected from the United States, Italy and Spain covered acute and convalescent phases. Sources were T cells, B-cell-depleted T cells, or PBMCs; the material itself was cDNA or gDNA.

How the authors handled the data: From reference gene primer amplification, estimates of nucleated cell counts were derived. Profiled with immunoSEQ multiplex PCR; TCRdb holds only in-frame clones, not every one. That table supplies the V and J calls and clone size; D and trimming were determined from the DNA. This repertoire shows just over 200,000 clones, roughly 80% found once; its top ten account for 4.5% to 7%. There are a few counts of this clone. CDR1 LNHDA and CDR2 SQIVND come from the germline V gene (reference sequence). V was pared by 4 bases and J by 2 bases, with 9 bases between. The CDR3 has 14 amino acids.

The TCR originated in a woman in her 70s with acute or convalescent COVID-19. Sequenced: peripheral blood. This chain joins TRBV19 and TRBJ1-5, with a possible D match to TRBD1 (6 bases). The DNA for the CDR3 is TGTGCCAGTAGTACGACAGGCCGCAATCAGCCCCAGCATTTT. Its translation is CASSTTGRNQPQHF. Variable domain in full (rest from reference TRBV19 and TRBJ1-5): DGGITQSPKYLFRKEGQNVTLSCEQNLNHDAMYWYRQDPGQGLRLIYYSQIVNDFQKGDIAEGYSVSREKKESFPLTVTSAQKNPTAFYLCASSTTGRNQPQHFGDGTRLSIL.